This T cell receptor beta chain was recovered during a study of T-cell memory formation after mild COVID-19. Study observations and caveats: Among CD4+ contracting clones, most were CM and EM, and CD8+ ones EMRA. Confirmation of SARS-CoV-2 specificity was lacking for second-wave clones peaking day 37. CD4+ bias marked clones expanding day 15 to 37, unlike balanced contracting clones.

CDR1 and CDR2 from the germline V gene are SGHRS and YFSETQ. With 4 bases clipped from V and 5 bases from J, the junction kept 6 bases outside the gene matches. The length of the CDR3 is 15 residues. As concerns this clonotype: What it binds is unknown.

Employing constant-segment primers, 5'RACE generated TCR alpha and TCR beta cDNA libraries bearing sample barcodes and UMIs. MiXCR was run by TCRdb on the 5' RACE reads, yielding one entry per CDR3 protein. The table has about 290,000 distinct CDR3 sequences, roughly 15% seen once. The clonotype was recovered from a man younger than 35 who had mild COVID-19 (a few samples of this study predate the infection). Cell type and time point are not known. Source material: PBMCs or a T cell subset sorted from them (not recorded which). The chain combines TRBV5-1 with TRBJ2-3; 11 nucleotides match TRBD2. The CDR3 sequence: CASSLTSGAGDTQYF. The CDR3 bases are TGCGCCAGCAGCCTGACTAGCGGGGCGGGAGATACGCAGTATTTT.